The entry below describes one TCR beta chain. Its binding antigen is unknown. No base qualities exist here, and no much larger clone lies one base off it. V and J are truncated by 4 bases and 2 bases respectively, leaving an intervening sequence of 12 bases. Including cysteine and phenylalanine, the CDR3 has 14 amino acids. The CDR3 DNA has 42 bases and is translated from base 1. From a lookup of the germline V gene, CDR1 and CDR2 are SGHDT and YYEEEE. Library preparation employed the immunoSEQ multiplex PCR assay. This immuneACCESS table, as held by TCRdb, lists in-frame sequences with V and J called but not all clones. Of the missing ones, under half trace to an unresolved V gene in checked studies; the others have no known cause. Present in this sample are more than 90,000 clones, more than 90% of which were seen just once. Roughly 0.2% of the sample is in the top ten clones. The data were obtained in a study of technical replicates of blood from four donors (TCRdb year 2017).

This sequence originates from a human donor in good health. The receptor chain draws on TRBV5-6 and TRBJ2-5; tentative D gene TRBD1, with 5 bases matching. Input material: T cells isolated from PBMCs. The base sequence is TGTGCCAGCAGCCAGACAGTGGAGCAAGAGACCCAGTACTTC. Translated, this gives CASSQTVEQETQYF. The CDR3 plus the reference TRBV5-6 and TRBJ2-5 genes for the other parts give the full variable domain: DAGVTQSPTHLIKTRGQQVTLRCSPKSGHDTVSWYQQALGQGPQFIFQYYEEEERQRGNFPDRFSGHQFPNYSSELNVNALLLGDSALYLCASSQTVEQETQYFGPGTRLLVL.